This is a list of T cell receptor beta chains from one sample in a study of blood T cell repertoires in COVID-19. Generated by immunoSEQ multiplex PCR, the TCRdb table keeps only in-frame clones and is missing some. The data contain about 220,000 clones, under 90% of them singletons. The source material was peripheral blood. Receptors were obtained from a man aged 25-40 years with active or convalescent COVID-19. CDR3s include the opening cysteine and the closing phenylalanine or tryptophan. D genes are given only for firm matches. Clone size appears in some rows only: once, few, many, or a class for an expanded clone.

clone size,D gene,J gene,V gene,CDR3 DNA,CDR3 protein
NA,TRBD1,TRBJ1-1,TRBV6-2/TRBV6-3,TGTGCCAGCAGCGGGACAGCTAACACTGAAGCTTTCTTT,CASSGTANTEAFF
NA,TRBD1,TRBJ1-1,TRBV6-5,TGTGCCAGCAGACGACAGGGGAGTCCCACTGAAGCTTTCTTT,CASRRQGSPTEAFF
NA,NA,TRBJ1-2,TRBV5-1,TGCGCCAGCGCCCGGGCGGGGGAGAGCTATGGCTACACCTTC,CASARAGESYGYTF
few,NA,TRBJ1-2,TRBV4-1,TGCGCCAGCAGCCAAGCCGGGGGAGCCAGCCTTAACTATGGCTACACCTTC,CASSQAGGASLNYGYTF
NA,TRBD1,TRBJ1-1,TRBV28,TGTGCCAGCAGCCGAGACAGGGGGCCCGCTGAAGCTTTCTTT,CASSRDRGPAEAFF
NA,TRBD1,TRBJ1-4,TRBV28,TGTGCCAGCAGGGGAGTCCCGGGACAGGGGTTAACAACTAATGAAAAACTGTTTTTT,CASRGVPGQGLTTNEKLFF
once,TRBD1,TRBJ1-3,TRBV9,TGTGCCAGCAGCGGAAGACAGGGGAGCTCTGGAAACACCATATATTTT,CASSGRQGSSGNTIYF
NA,NA,TRBJ1-4,TRBV5-8,TGTGCCAGCAGCTTGGAAGGGGGATTTAATGAAAAACTGTTTTTT,CASSLEGGFNEKLFF
few,NA,TRBJ1-3,TRBV9,TGTGCCAGCAGCGTAGGGGTCACAGGGGGAAACACCATATATTTT,CASSVGVTGGNTIYF
few,NA,TRBJ1-4,TRBV14,TGTGCCAGCAGCCAAGGGCCTTCGCTTAATGAAAAACTGTTTTTT,CASSQGPSLNEKLFF